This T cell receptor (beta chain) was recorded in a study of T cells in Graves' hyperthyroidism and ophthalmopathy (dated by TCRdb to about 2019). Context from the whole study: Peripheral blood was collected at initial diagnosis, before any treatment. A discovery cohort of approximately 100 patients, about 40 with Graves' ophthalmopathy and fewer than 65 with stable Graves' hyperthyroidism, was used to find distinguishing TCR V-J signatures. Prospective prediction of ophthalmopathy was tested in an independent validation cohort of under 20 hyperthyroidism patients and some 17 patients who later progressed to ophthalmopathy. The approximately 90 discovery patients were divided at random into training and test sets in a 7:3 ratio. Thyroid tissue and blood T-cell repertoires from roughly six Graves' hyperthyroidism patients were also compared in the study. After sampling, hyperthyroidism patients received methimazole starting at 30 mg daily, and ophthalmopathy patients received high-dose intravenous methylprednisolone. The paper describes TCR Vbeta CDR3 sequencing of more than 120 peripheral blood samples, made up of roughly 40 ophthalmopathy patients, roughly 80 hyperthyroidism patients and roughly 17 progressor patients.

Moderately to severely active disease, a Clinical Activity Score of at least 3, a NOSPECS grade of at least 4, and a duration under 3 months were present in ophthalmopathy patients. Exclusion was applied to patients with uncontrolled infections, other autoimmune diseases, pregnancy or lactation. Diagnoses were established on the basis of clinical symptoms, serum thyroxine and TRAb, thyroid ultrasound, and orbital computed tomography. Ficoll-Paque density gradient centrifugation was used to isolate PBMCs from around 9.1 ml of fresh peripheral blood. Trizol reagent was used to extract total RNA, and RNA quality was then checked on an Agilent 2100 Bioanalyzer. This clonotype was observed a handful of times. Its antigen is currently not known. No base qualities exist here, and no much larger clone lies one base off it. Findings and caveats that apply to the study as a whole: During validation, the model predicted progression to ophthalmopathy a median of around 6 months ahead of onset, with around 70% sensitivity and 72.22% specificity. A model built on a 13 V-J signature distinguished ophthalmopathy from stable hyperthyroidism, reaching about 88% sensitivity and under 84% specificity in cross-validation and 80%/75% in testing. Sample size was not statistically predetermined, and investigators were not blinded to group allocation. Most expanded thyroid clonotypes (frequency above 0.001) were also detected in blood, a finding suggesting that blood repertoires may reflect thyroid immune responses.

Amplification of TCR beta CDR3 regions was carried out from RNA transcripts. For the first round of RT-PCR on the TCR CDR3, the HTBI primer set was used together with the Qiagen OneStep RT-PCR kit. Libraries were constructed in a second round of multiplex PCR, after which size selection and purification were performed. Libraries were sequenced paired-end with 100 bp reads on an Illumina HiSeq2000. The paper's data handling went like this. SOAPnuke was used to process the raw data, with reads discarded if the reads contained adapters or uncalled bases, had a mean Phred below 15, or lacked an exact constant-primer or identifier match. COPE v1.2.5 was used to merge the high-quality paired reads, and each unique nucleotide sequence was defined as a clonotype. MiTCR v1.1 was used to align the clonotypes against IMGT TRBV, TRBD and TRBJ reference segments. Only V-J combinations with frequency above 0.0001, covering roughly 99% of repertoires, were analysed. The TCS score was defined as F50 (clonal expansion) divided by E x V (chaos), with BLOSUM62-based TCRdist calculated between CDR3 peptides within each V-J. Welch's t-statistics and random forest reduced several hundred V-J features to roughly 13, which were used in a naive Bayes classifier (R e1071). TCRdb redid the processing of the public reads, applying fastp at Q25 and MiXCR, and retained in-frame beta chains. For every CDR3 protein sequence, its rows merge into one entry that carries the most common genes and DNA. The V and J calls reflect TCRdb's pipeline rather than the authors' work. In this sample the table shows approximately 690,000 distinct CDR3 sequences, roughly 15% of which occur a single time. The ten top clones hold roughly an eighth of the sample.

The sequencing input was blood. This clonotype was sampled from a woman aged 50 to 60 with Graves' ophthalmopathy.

CDR3 region: CATRRGQGGLYNEQFF. The sequenced DNA: TGTGCCACCAGGAGGGGACAGGGAGGGTTATACAATGAGCAGTTCTTC. The chain is encoded by TRBV15 joined to TRBJ2-1, with TRBD1 matching 9 junction bases. Here V drops 6 bases and J drops 4 bases, and the junction holds 10 bases not matched to any gene. Including the terminal cysteine and phenylalanine, the CDR3 comprises 16 residues. Solely the CDR3 DNA is kept, with 48 bases framed from the first base. CDR1 and CDR2, looked up from the germline V gene (reference sequence), are LNHNV and YYDKDF.